Following are 13 T cell receptor beta chains from one sample sequenced in a study of high-grade serous ovarian cancer treatment subgroups. Tumor samples were taken before definitive surgery or chemotherapy. Generated by immunoSEQ multiplex PCR, the TCRdb table keeps only in-frame clones and is missing some. The sample lists some 7,000 clones; nearly 80% were seen once. Sequencing was performed on tumor tissue. These receptors came from a human donor with high-grade serous ovarian cancer.

There are a few counts of this clone. The chain recombines TRBV30 with TRBJ1-6, with 7 nucleotides matching TRBD1. Germline V gene data show CDR1 as GTSNPN and CDR2 as SVGIG (reference sequence). J lost 5 bases, V lost 2 bases, and 3 bases had no gene match. This CDR3 region has 14 residues. CDR3 amino acids: CAWSQGQDNSPLHF. In DNA, the CDR3 is TGTGCCTGGAGTCAAGGACAGGATAATTCACCCCTCCACTTT.

This sequence joins TRBV5-1 and TRBJ2-1; 13 bases are a match to TRBD2. The CDR3 is 16 amino acids. The germline CDR1 and CDR2 sequences are SGHRS and YFSETQ. V lost 1 base and J lost 2; bases outside the gene matches: 0. Here the CDR3 reads CASSLTSGGAYNEQFF. In nucleotides, the CDR3 is TGCGCCAGCAGCTTGACTAGCGGGGGGGCCTACAATGAGCAGTTCTTC.

As DNA, the CDR3 is TGTGCCAGCAGCGATCAGGGGGCTGGGGCCAACGTCCTGACTTTC. Translated: CASSDQGAGANVLTF. This chain connects TRBV27 to TRBJ2-6, with 7 positions matching TRBD1. V gave up 6 bases and J gave up 2 bases; unmatched junction bases: 4. The germline gives CDR1 MNHEY, CDR2 SMNVEV (reference sequence). The CDR3 totals 15 residues.

This rearrangement joins TRBV5-4 to TRBJ2-5, with D unclear. The CDR3 spans 16 residues. The germline V gene encodes CDR1 SGHNT and CDR2 YYREEE (reference sequence). V was clipped by 2 bases and J by 1 base, with 15 bases between them. The CDR3 DNA reads TGTGCCAGCAGCTTATTAGGACCAAGCCCCCAAGAGACCCAGTACTTC. Its protein is CASSLLGPSPQETQYF.

The rearrangement uses TRBV5-1 and TRBJ1-1; TRBD1 might be the D (5 bases). Trimming removed 0 bases from V and 2 bases from J, with 11 bases in between. CDR1 and CDR2 from the germline V gene are SGHRS and YFSETQ. CDR3 length equals 15 residues. The CDR3 here is CASSLETGGNTEAFF. CDR3 bases: TGCGCCAGCAGCTTGGAGACGGGGGGTAACACTGAAGCTTTCTTT.

CDR3: CASSLAGQGLYEQYF. For the CDR3, the DNA is TGCGCCAGCAGCTTGGCGGGACAGGGCCTCTACGAGCAGTACTTC. J is TRBJ2-7 and V is TRBV5-1, with TRBD1 identical over 9 bases. Germline CDR1 and CDR2: SGHRS and YFSETQ. The CDR3 is 15 residues long. The V and J ends lost 0 bases and 3 bases, in that order; junction bases with no gene match: 4.

The chain combines TRBV5-1 with TRBJ1-2, with a possible D match to TRBD1 (5 bases). In germline, CDR1 is SGHRS, CDR2 YFSETQ. V lost 4 bases, J lost 5 bases, and 21 bases lay in between. The CDR3 runs to 16 residues. The CDR3 bases are TGCGCCAGCAGCGACCATATAGTGGGGGACGGTTATGGCTACACCTTC. Residues: CASSDHIVGDGYGYTF.

The V and J genes are TRBV6-5 and TRBJ1-1, with D possibly TRBD1 on 5 matching bases. The V end was cut by 2 bases, the J end by 0 bases, with 10 bases between. This CDR3 is 15 amino acids long. Germline V CDR1 and CDR2: MNHEY, SVGAGI. CDR3 coding DNA: TGTGCCAGCAGTTACGTGGGGACGGTGAACACTGAAGCTTTCTTT. The encoded protein is CASSYVGTVNTEAFF.

The DNA for the CDR3 is TGTGCCAGCAGCTTTCAAGGGTTTCAGGAATCATTGCATTTT. Its protein product is CASSFQGFQESLHF. The chain carries TRBV5-8 and TRBJ1-5; D is ambiguous. V was clipped by 2 bases and J by 15 bases, with 21 bases between them. Germline values: CDR1 SGHTS, CDR2 YDEGEE. This CDR3 spans 14 amino acids.

The J gene is TRBJ2-5, the V gene TRBV5-1, with TRBD1 identical over 9 bases. V lost 4 bases to trimming and J lost 7 bases; unmatched junction nucleotides: 8. The CDR3 loop spans 14 amino acids. Germline lookup yields CDR1 SGHRS and CDR2 YFSETQ. The CDR3 region has the DNA TGCGCCAGCAGCCGGGGACAGGGCGTTGGGACCCAGTACTTC. This codes for CASSRGQGVGTQYF. The entire variable domain, with the rest obtained from reference TRBV5-1 and TRBJ2-5, is as follows: KAGVTQTPRYLIKTRGQQVTLSCSPISGHRSVSWYQQTPGQGLQFLFEYFSETQRNKGNFPGRFSGRQFSNSRSEMNVSTLELGDSALYLCASSRGQGVGTQYFGPGTRLLVL.

V and J are TRBV5-8 and TRBJ1-4, with D perhaps matching TRBD1 (5 bases). From germline, CDR1 is SGHTS and CDR2 YDEGEE. The CDR3 has 14 residues. Trimming removed 0 bases from V and 8 bases from J, with 11 bases in between. CDR3 sequence (DNA): TGTGCCAGCAGCTTGGGCCAGGGAAGCGAAAAACTGTTTTTT. The encoded protein is CASSLGQGSEKLFF. The variable domain in full, with the rest retrieved from reference TRBV5-8 and TRBJ1-4, is EAGVTQSPTHLIKTRGQQATLRCSPISGHTSVYWYQQALGLGLQFLLWYDEGEERNRGNFPPRFSGRQFPNYSSELNVNALELEDSALYLCASSLGQGSEKLFFGSGTQLSVL.

The chain is built from TRBV29-1 and TRBJ1-5, with 11 bases fitting TRBD1. Germline V CDR1 and CDR2: SQVTM, ANQGSEA. This CDR3 is 13 amino acids long. V shed 7 bases, J shed 8 bases, and the junction held 7 bases outside the gene matches. Here the CDR3 DNA reads TGCAGCGCGAGGACAGGGGGCTTGGAGCCCCAGCATTTT. Amino acid sequence: CSARTGGLEPQHF.

A few counts support this clone. This chain joins TRBV7-9 and TRBJ1-2; D uncertain. V lost 6 bases to trimming and J lost 7 bases, with 21 bases between them. The length of the CDR3 is 15 residues. Germline V gives CDR1 SEHNR, CDR2 FQNEAQ (reference sequence). CDR3 coding DNA: TGTGCCAGCAGACCCGGTGACATAGAGTTTAGTGGCTACACCTTC. Translation gives CASRPGDIEFSGYTF.